The rows below give T cell receptor beta chains drawn from one sample of a study of T cell changes during pregnancy in multiple sclerosis. The data were produced by immunoSEQ multiplex PCR, yet TCRdb's version contains in-frame clones alone and is incomplete. The sample has some 83,000 clones; roughly nine tenths are singletons. This specimen consisted of PBMCs, obtained in the first trimester of pregnancy. Source of these receptors: a female donor in good health, serving as a control in a pregnancy study. Some clones in this sample may be carry-over from other donors' samples. The CDR3 runs from the conserved cysteine through the conserved F or W. The order of the fields is J gene, D gene, V gene, clone size, CDR3 DNA, CDR3 protein. A D gene is named only where the DNA matches it firmly. Clone size is stated in some rows and not others, as once, few, many or a class when expanded.

>TRBJ1-1|.|TRBV19|few
TGTGCCAGTAGTTGGGGCGGGAACACTGAAGCTTTCTTT
CASSWGGNTEAFF
>TRBJ2-7|.|TRBV7-9|.
TGTGCCAGCAGCTTAACCTTGGGGGCAAGGGGCGGAACCTACGAGCAGTACTTC
CASSLTLGARGGTYEQYF
>TRBJ1-1|.|TRBV19|.
TGTGCCAGTAAGAAGCAGGGGCGAATGAACACTGAAGCTTTCTTT
CASKKQGRMNTEAFF
>TRBJ2-1|TRBD2|TRBV7-3|.
TGTGCCAGCAGCCCTAGCGGGAGTGACAATGAGCAGTTCTTC
CASSPSGSDNEQFF
>TRBJ1-2|.|TRBV7-2|.
TGTGCCAGCAGCCTCTCGTCCCAGGTGATCCAAGCTAACTATGGCTACACCTTC
CASSLSSQVIQANYGYTF
>TRBJ2-7|TRBD1|TRBV19|.
TGTGCCAGTAGTAGAAGACAGGGGGCGGGTGAGCAGTACTTC
CASSRRQGAGEQYF
>TRBJ2-1|TRBD2|TRBV6-1|.
TGTGCCAGCAGTCGTGAGCGGGAGGGCTACAATGAGCAGTTCTTC
CASSREREGYNEQFF
>TRBJ1-4|TRBD1|TRBV5-6|.
TGTGCCAGCAGCTTGGCCGGGACAGGGGCGAGGCTTTTT
CASSLAGTGARLF
>TRBJ2-7|TRBD2|TRBV28|.
TGTGCCAGCAGTTTATACTCTGGGCTAGCGGGTCTCCTCCCTAGCTCCTACGAGCAGTACTTC
CASSLYSGLAGLLPSSYEQYF
>TRBJ1-1|.|TRBV28|.
TGTGCCAGCAGTTTAGCAGGGGTTAACACTGAAGCTTTCTTT
CASSLAGVNTEAFF
>TRBJ1-4|.|TRBV7-9|.
TGTGCCAGCAGCCGGACACAGGGTCTCGAGGAAAAACTGTTTTTT
CASSRTQGLEEKLFF
>TRBJ1-2|.|TRBV6-6|.
TGTGCCAGCAGTTTTGGACAGACGATTTACTATGGCTACACCTTC
CASSFGQTIYYGYTF
>TRBJ2-5|.|TRBV13|.
TGTGCCAGCAGCCCTGGACAGCAAGAGACCCAGTACTTC
CASSPGQQETQYF
>TRBJ1-2|.|TRBV9|.
TGTGCCAGCAGCTACAGGAGCGCTAACTATGGCTACACCTTC
CASSYRSANYGYTF
>TRBJ2-6|TRBD1|TRBV11-3|.
TGTGCCAGCAGCGCCCGACAGGGAACTGGGGCCAACGTCCTGACTTTC
CASSARQGTGANVLTF
>TRBJ2-2|TRBD2|TRBV27|.
TGTGCCAGCCTCTGGGCGGGAGGTCCGGGGGGTGACGGGGAGCTGTTTTTT
CASLWAGGPGGDGELFF
>TRBJ2-1|.|TRBV19|.
TGTGCCAGTAATATGACTAAATCACACAATGAGCAGTTCTTC
CASNMTKSHNEQFF
>TRBJ2-2|.|TRBV28|.
TGTGCCAGCAGCCTTTTATGGCAGGGTCTCACCGGGGAGCTGTTTTTT
CASSLLWQGLTGELFF
>TRBJ1-2|.|TRBV28|.
TGTGCCAGCAGTTTTGCAGGATTGGGTGGCTACACCTTC
CASSFAGLGGYTF
>TRBJ2-1|TRBD2|TRBV11-2|.
TGTGCCAGCAGCCCCCGAGTAGCGGGAGGCTGGGATGAGCAGTTCTTC
CASSPRVAGGWDEQFF
>TRBJ1-3|.|TRBV4-1|.
TGCGCCAGCAGCCGCGGAGGTGGCGGAATTGGAAACACCATATATTTT
CASSRGGGGIGNTIYF
>TRBJ2-7|TRBD2|TRBV2|.
TGTGCCAGCAGTGCTGGACTAGCGGGAGCGGGGGAGCAGTACTTC
CASSAGLAGAGEQYF
>TRBJ1-1|.|TRBV7-9|.
TGTGCCAGCAGGGGTCAGGGTGAAGCTTTCTTT
CASRGQGEAFF
>TRBJ2-1|TRBD2|TRBV28|.
TGTGCCAGCAGTTTATCCCCCGGGGGGGCTCCCTCCAATGAGCAGTTCTTC
CASSLSPGGAPSNEQFF
>TRBJ2-1|TRBD1|TRBV18|.
TGTGCCAGCCAATCCGGGACAGGGGGTTACAATGAGCAGTTCTTC
CASQSGTGGYNEQFF
>TRBJ2-7|TRBD2|TRBV7-2|.
TGTGCCAGCAGCTTAGTAGGGACTAGCGGGAGTGGCAACGAGCAGTACTTC
CASSLVGTSGSGNEQYF
>TRBJ2-5|.|TRBV28|.
TGTGCCAGCAGTCCTCTCGACAAACAAGAGACCCAGTACTTC
CASSPLDKQETQYF
>TRBJ1-1|TRBD1|TRBV18|few
TGTGCCAGCTCACAGGGGGCTAGCACTGAAGCTTTCTTT
CASSQGASTEAFF
>TRBJ2-1|.|TRBV27|.
TGTGCCAGCAGTTCGACAGGGAGGAATGAGCAGTTCTTC
CASSSTGRNEQFF
>TRBJ2-1|TRBD1|TRBV6-1|.
TGTGCCAGCAGTGAGGGGACAGGCGATTTGAATGAGCAGTTCTTC
CASSEGTGDLNEQFF
>TRBJ2-2|TRBD2|TRBV2|few
TGTGCCAGCAGGCGGGGGATCTTGATCGGGGAGCTGTTTTTT
CASRRGILIGELFF
>TRBJ2-1|TRBD1|TRBV6-5|once
TGTGCCAGCAGTGCGGGACAGGGCTCTAAGCAGTTCTTC
CASSAGQGSKQFF
>TRBJ2-7|.|TRBV7-2|.
TGTGCCAGCAGCCCTGACACCTACGAGCAGTACTTC
CASSPDTYEQYF
>TRBJ2-3|TRBD2|TRBV10-3|few
TGTGCCATCAGAGCAGCTAGCGGGGAGGGAGGAGGAGATACGCAGTATTTT
CAIRAASGEGGGDTQYF
>TRBJ2-5|.|TRBV28|.
TGTGCCAGCAGGCGGCGAGGGTCACAAGAGACCCAGTACTTC
CASRRRGSQETQYF
>TRBJ2-3|TRBD2|TRBV30|.
TGTGCCTGGAGTGGGGGACTAGCGGGATCAGTAGATACGCAGTATTTT
CAWSGGLAGSVDTQYF
>TRBJ1-1|.|TRBV5-5|.
TGTGCCAGCAGCTTTGTGGGGGCCGGGACTGAAGCTTTCTTT
CASSFVGAGTEAFF
>TRBJ2-3|.|TRBV28|.
TGTGCCAGCAGTGTTTGGGGGAGGACAGATACGCAGTATTTT
CASSVWGRTDTQYF
>TRBJ1-2|.|TRBV18|.
TGTGCCAGCTCACCAAATGCCAGGAACCTCTATGGCTACACCTTC
CASSPNARNLYGYTF
>TRBJ2-7|.|TRBV6-5|.
TGTGCCAGCAGGGGGGGACAGAGCTACGAGCAGTACTTC
CASRGGQSYEQYF
>TRBJ2-7|.|TRBV6-1|.
TGTGCCAGCAGAGACATATCCTACGAGCAGTACTTC
CASRDISYEQYF
>TRBJ1-1|TRBD1|TRBV28|few
TGTGCCAGCAGTTATTTGCACAGGGGGGCTTTCTTT
CASSYLHRGAFF
>TRBJ2-7|TRBD1|TRBV27|.
TGTGCCAGCAGTCCAGGGGGCGTCGAGCAGTACTTC
CASSPGGVEQYF
>TRBJ2-7|TRBD2|TRBV7-2|.
TGTGCCAGCAGCTTATTACTAGCGGGGGGTCTCTACGAGCAGTACTTC
CASSLLLAGGLYEQYF
>TRBJ1-3|.|TRBV9|.
TGTGCCAGCAGCGTAACAGGGCTAGTCGGAAACACCATATATTTT
CASSVTGLVGNTIYF
>TRBJ1-2|TRBD1|TRBV5-1|once
TGCGCCAGCAGCCTAAAAATGTCCGGGACAGGGGGCAAGAACTATGGCTACACCTTC
CASSLKMSGTGGKNYGYTF
>TRBJ1-2|.|TRBV7-2|once
TGTGCCAGCAGCCCAGTACAGGGTTACTATGGCTACACCTTC
CASSPVQGYYGYTF
>TRBJ1-2|TRBD1|TRBV28|once
TGTGCCAGCAGTTTGCCCCGGGACAGGGGGCGCAAAAATGGCTACACCTTC
CASSLPRDRGRKNGYTF
>TRBJ2-7|.|TRBV9|.
TGTGCCAGCAGCGTCGGGACAACTGGCGAGCAGTACTTC
CASSVGTTGEQYF
>TRBJ1-4|TRBD1|TRBV28|few
TGTGCCAGCAGAAAGACAGGGGACTATGAAAAACTGTTTTTT
CASRKTGDYEKLFF
>TRBJ2-3|TRBD2|TRBV18|.
TGTGCCAGCTCACCGGGACTAGCGGGACCTAGCACAGATACGCAGTATTTT
CASSPGLAGPSTDTQYF
>TRBJ2-1|TRBD1|TRBV15|.
TGTGCCACCAGCAGAGAGGGGACAGGAGCCTACAATGAGCAGTTCTTC
CATSREGTGAYNEQFF
>TRBJ2-1|TRBD2|TRBV11-3|.
TGTGCCAGCAGCTTAGGGACTAGCGGAGGGGATGAGCAGTTCTTC
CASSLGTSGGDEQFF
>TRBJ1-5|TRBD1|TRBV28|.
TGTGCCAGCACCACTTTCAAGGGGGCCTCCAATCAGCCCCAGCATTTT
CASTTFKGASNQPQHF
>TRBJ1-6|.|TRBV5-1|.
TGCGCCAGCAGCTCGGTGGGGGGACGAGTGTCAAATTCACCCCTCCACTTT
CASSSVGGRVSNSPLHF
>TRBJ2-3|TRBD1|TRBV6-4|.
TGTGCCAGCAGTGAGACCCCCGGGACAGGGGGCACAGATACGCAGTATTTT
CASSETPGTGGTDTQYF
>TRBJ2-1|TRBD1|TRBV10-3|.
TGTGCCATCAGTGGGACAGGGACTAATGAGCAGTTCTTC
CAISGTGTNEQFF
>TRBJ2-2|.|TRBV11-2|.
TGTGCCAGCAGCTTGGGGAGGAACACCGGGGAGCTGTTTTTT
CASSLGRNTGELFF